Listed below are T cell receptor beta chains from one sample, sequenced in a study of response to subunit inactivated influenza vaccine. Via MiXCR, TCRdb re-called the RT-PCR reads, giving one row per CDR3 protein. The data contain more than 500,000 distinct CDR3 sequences, 10% to 12% of them singletons. The same data also contributed to another study, on T cells expressing NK-cell markers.

The material sequenced was PBMCs from blood, taken on the day of vaccination. The receptors here all came from a man aged 50 or older who received an inactivated influenza vaccine. CDR3s include the opening cysteine and the closing phenylalanine or tryptophan. A D gene is named only where the DNA matches it firmly. Expanded clones get a size class; other rows say once, few or many, or leave the size out.

TRBV6-5	many	13	TRBJ2-5	-	CASSYSISGAQYF	TGTGCCAGCAGTTACTCGATCTCCGGGGCCCAGTACTTC
TRBV5-1	-	14	TRBJ2-5	-	CASSSVLVGETQYF	TGCGCCAGCAGCTCGGTTTTAGTTGGAGAGACCCAGTACTTC
TRBV5-6	few	16	TRBJ1-6	-	CASSLDGGWDNSPLHF	TGTGCCAGCAGCTTGGATGGTGGTTGGGATAATTCACCCCTCCACTTT
TRBV20-1	once	14	TRBJ2-7	-	CSARARINPYEQYF	TGCAGTGCTAGGGCCCGTATAAACCCCTACGAGCAGTACTTC
TRBV20-1	few	15	TRBJ2-7	TRBD2	CSARDGTSGSLEQYF	TGCAGTGCTAGAGATGGGACTAGCGGGAGCCTCGAGCAGTACTTC
TRBV3-1	-	18	TRBJ2-5	TRBD1	CASSHVMGQGRVGETQYF	TGTGCCAGCAGCCATGTGATGGGACAGGGACGTGTAGGAGAGACCCAGTACTTC
TRBV19	-	16	TRBJ2-2	-	CASSTSYTRLGGELFF	TGTGCCAGTAGTACCAGTTATACGCGATTAGGCGGGGAGCTGTTTTTT
TRBV6-2/TRBV6-3	once	14	TRBJ2-3	-	CASSYSIPTDTQYF	TGTGCCAGCAGTTACTCTATTCCCACAGATACGCAGTATTTT
TRBV12-3/TRBV12-4	few	14	TRBJ2-1	TRBD2	CATLPSGKYNEQFF	TGTGCCACCTTACCTAGCGGGAAATACAATGAGCAGTTCTTC
TRBV20-1	-	16	TRBJ1-1	-	CSASVRSSRLNTEAFF	TGCAGTGCTAGTGTTCGTTCTTCCCGATTGAACACTGAAGCTTTCTTT
TRBV28	-	23	TRBJ2-4	TRBD2	CASSLSSGGAPNQAVPAKNIQYF	TGTGCCAGCAGTTTATCGAGCGGGGGGGCCCCCAACCAAGCTGTACCGGCCAAAAACATTCAGTACTTC
TRBV7-2	-	15	TRBJ2-7	TRBD2	CASSSGGLPSYEQYF	TGTGCCAGCAGCTCGGGAGGACTTCCCTCCTACGAGCAGTACTTC
TRBV27	many	14	TRBJ1-1	-	CASSLSILNTEAFF	TGTGCCAGCAGTTTATCTATTCTGAACACTGAAGCTTTCTTT
TRBV5-5	few	15	TRBJ1-3	-	CASSLQREGGNTIYF	TGTGCCAGCAGCCTGCAGAGGGAGGGTGGAAACACCATATATTTT
TRBV29-1	few	15	TRBJ2-2	-	CSVQIRTSHTGELFF	TGCAGCGTCCAAATAAGGACAAGTCACACCGGGGAGCTGTTTTTT
TRBV7-9	many	17	TRBJ2-1	-	CASSLARQWRSYNEQFF	TGTGCCAGCAGCTTAGCCCGACAGTGGAGGTCTTACAATGAGCAGTTCTTC
TRBV4-3	-	15	TRBJ1-2	-	CASSQDLGLNYGYTF	TGCGCCAGCAGCCAAGATCTGGGGCTAAACTATGGCTACACCTTC
TRBV6-1	-	17	TRBJ1-5	TRBD1	CASSEEGTGVSNQPQHF	TGTGCCAGCAGTGAAGAGGGGACAGGTGTAAGCAATCAGCCCCAGCATTTT
TRBV20-1	-	15	TRBJ2-1	TRBD1	CSAQNTGTGKNEQFF	TGCAGTGCGCAAAACACCGGGACAGGGAAGAATGAGCAGTTCTTC
TRBV28	few	15	TRBJ2-1	-	CATLTTRDIYREQFF	TGTGCCACATTAACCACTCGGGACATTTACCGTGAGCAGTTCTTC
TRBV7-2	-	15	TRBJ2-1	-	CASGTPYGGNYEQFF	TGTGCCAGCGGGACCCCGTATGGCGGGAACTATGAGCAGTTCTTC
TRBV4-3	few	17	TRBJ2-3	-	CASSQFIGGRGPDTQYF	TGCGCCAGCAGTCAATTCATCGGAGGCCGGGGACCAGATACGCAGTATTTT
TRBV7-8	many	17	TRBJ1-1	-	CASSLAGSGSMNTEAFF	TGTGCCAGCAGCTTAGCTGGGTCAGGGAGTATGAACACTGAAGCTTTCTTT
TRBV7-2	-	15	TRBJ2-5	TRBD1	CASSFEGALWETQYF	TGTGCCAGCAGCTTCGAGGGGGCATTATGGGAGACCCAGTACTTC
TRBV15	few	15	TRBJ2-7	-	CATSSEVSSSYEQYF	TGTGCCACCAGCAGCGAGGTATCCAGCTCCTACGAGCAGTACTTC
TRBV28	few	13	TRBJ2-6	-	CASRQRGANVLTF	TGTGCCAGCAGACAAAGGGGGGCCAACGTCCTGACTTTC
TRBV3-1	many	15	TRBJ2-1	TRBD1	CASSLDRNTYNEQFF	TGTGCCAGCAGCCTGGACAGGAATACCTACAATGAGCAGTTCTTC
TRBV20-1	few	12	TRBJ2-7	-	CSARRALYEQYF	TGCAGTGCTAGGCGGGCTCTCTACGAGCAGTACTTC
TRBV7-2	few	13	TRBJ2-1	-	CASSPASPGEQFF	TGTGCCAGCAGCCCCGCAAGCCCGGGCGAGCAGTTCTTC
TRBV28	-	14	TRBJ2-6	-	CASKTRAGANVLTF	TGTGCCAGCAAGACCAGGGCTGGGGCCAACGTCCTGACTTTC
TRBV5-1	-	15	TRBJ2-5	-	CASSLAMGQGETQYF	TGCGCCAGCAGCTTGGCCATGGGGCAGGGGGAGACCCAGTACTTC
TRBV4-1	-	14	TRBJ1-4	TRBD1	CASSFRGRGEKLFF	TGCGCCAGCAGCTTCAGGGGGCGCGGTGAAAAACTGTTTTTT
TRBV7-9	once	14	TRBJ2-7	-	CASSSPHDSYEQYF	TGTGCCAGCAGCTCCCCCCACGACTCCTACGAGCAGTACTTC
TRBV4-2	few	14	TRBJ2-4	-	CASSPDGAGSIQYF	TGTGCCAGCAGCCCAGACGGGGCAGGATCTATTCAGTACTTC
TRBV5-1	-	13	TRBJ2-1	TRBD2	CASSQMTSGEQFF	TGCGCCAGCAGCCAGATGACTAGCGGCGAGCAGTTCTTC
TRBV11-1	many	14	TRBJ1-1	TRBD1	CASSPTGARTEAFF	TGTGCCAGCAGCCCCACAGGGGCCCGTACTGAAGCTTTCTTT
TRBV12-3/TRBV12-4	-	15	TRBJ2-7	TRBD2	CASSFGTSVYYEQYF	TGTGCCAGCAGTTTCGGGACTAGCGTCTACTACGAGCAGTACTTC
TRBV9	-	16	TRBJ2-1	TRBD2	CASSVSSGRARNEQFF	TGTGCCAGCAGCGTGTCTAGCGGGAGGGCTAGGAATGAGCAGTTCTTC
TRBV5-1	many	13	TRBJ2-5	TRBD1	CASSLDRAETQYF	TGTGCCAGCAGTCTGGACAGGGCGGAGACCCAGTACTTC
TRBV2	few	11	TRBJ1-1	TRBD1	CASRQGEVAFF	TGTGCCAGCAGGCAGGGGGAAGTAGCTTTCTTT
TRBV10-3	few	14	TRBJ2-2	-	CAINPGPSTGELFF	TGTGCCATCAATCCGGGACCGAGCACCGGGGAGCTGTTTTTT
TRBV7-9	few	13	TRBJ1-5	-	CASQGGLGQPQHF	TGTGCATCTCAAGGGGGGCTCGGTCAGCCCCAGCATTTT
TRBV29-1	many	16	TRBJ2-5	-	CSVGYGTRASQETQYF	TGCAGCGTTGGGTATGGGACAAGGGCCTCTCAAGAGACCCAGTACTTC